The 4 T cell receptor beta chains reported below all come from one sample, sequenced in a study of healthy donors' naive CD4 and CD8 T cells. Starting from roughly 0.55 ug of total RNA, TCR libraries were made with linear amplification. TCRdb recomputed calls from the reads with MiXCR, one row per CDR3 protein. Found here are 150,000 to 200,000 distinct CDR3 sequences, about 76% of them singletons; the top ten hold 2.3%. Sequencing used naive CD4+ and CD8+ T cells sorted from blood, pooled from several donors. The receptors originated from a pool of human donors in good health; the sample pools cells from several healthy donors.

This rearrangement joins TRBV6-2 or TRBV6-3 to TRBJ2-7; 9 bases are a match to TRBD1. Trimming at V came to 5 bases and at J to 6 bases, leaving 8 bases not matched to a gene. CDR1 and CDR2 from the germline V gene are MNHEY and SVGEGT. This CDR3 has 14 residues. The CDR3 reads CASSRSGQGVEQYF. The CDR3, as DNA: TGTGCCAGCAGTCGCTCGGGACAGGGTGTCGAGCAGTACTTC.

This clonotype has just a few counts. The V and J genes are TRBV29-1 and TRBJ1-2, with TRBD1 matching 9 bases. The germline gives CDR1 SQVTM, CDR2 ANQGSEA. The CDR3 is 16 residues long. The junction had 19 bases not matched to a gene; V was cut back by 6 bases and J by 8 bases. The DNA for the CDR3 is TGCAGCGTCCCCGTTATGCCGAGTACAGGGGGCAAGGGCTACACCTTC. Its translation is CSVPVMPSTGGKGYTF.

The genes are TRBV29-1 and TRBJ2-2; 9 bases match TRBD2. The germline V gene encodes CDR1 SQVTM and CDR2 ANQGSEA. CDR3 length: 14 residues. The V segment lost 7 bases and the J segment 3 bases; nucleotides outside the gene matches: 6. CDR3 region: CSGSSGTDTGELFF. CDR3 sequence (DNA): TGCAGCGGGTCTAGCGGGACGGACACCGGGGAGCTGTTTTTT.

This chain connects TRBV30 to TRBJ1-5; tentative D call: TRBD1 (6 bases). CDR3 length: 13 residues. The V gene's germline CDR1 is GTSNPN and CDR2 SVGIG (reference sequence). Between the trimmed V and J ends, which lost 2 bases and 7 bases, there was a span of 12 bases. CDR3 in amino acids: CAWSRGQDQPQHF. CDR3 sequence (DNA): TGTGCCTGGAGTCGGGGGCAAGACCAGCCCCAGCATTTT.